This TCR beta chain was obtained from a study of T cells in Graves' hyperthyroidism and ophthalmopathy. Turning to the study itself: Sampling of peripheral blood happened at initial diagnosis, prior to any treatment.

Germline V gives CDR1 DFQATT, CDR2 SNEGSKA (reference sequence). The ends were cut back, 4 bases at V and 2 bases at J, with 9 bases in the middle. This CDR3 has 13 amino acids. RNA transcripts yielded amplified TCR beta CDR3 regions. The HTBI primer set was used in a first-round RT-PCR of the TCR CDR3. TCRdb ran MiXCR on the multiplex PCR reads and lists one entry per CDR3 protein. Among 350,000 to 450,000 distinct CDR3 sequences listed, approximately 18% were seen once. General observations from the study: Blood also held most thyroid clonotypes expanded beyond 0.001.

This clonotype was seen more than once but under ten times. The antigen remains undetermined. This chain links TRBV20-1 with TRBJ1-5; D perhaps matches TRBD1 (5 bases). The source material was blood. The TCR originated in a woman aged 25 to 39 with Graves' hyperthyroidism that later progressed to Graves' ophthalmopathy. CDR3 bases: TGCAGTGCTAAGGGACGGGGCAATCAGCCCCAGCATTTT. Translation: CSAKGRGNQPQHF.